These 4 T cell receptor beta chains were all obtained from the same sample, sequenced in a study of shared clonotypes between healthy human individuals. Assay used: immunoSEQ multiplex PCR; TCRdb lists only in-frame clones, some missing. The sample lists some 1.4 million clones, around 97% seen once, with 1% to 1.5% in the top ten. The sample was naive CD4+ T cells sorted from blood. The sample's subset: CD45RA+ positively selected. These receptors were obtained from a man between 25 and 39 years old in good health.

The rearrangement joins TRBV5-1 to TRBJ2-6, with D perhaps being TRBD1 or TRBD2 (6 bases each). Germline V gives CDR1 SGHRS, CDR2 YFSETQ. The ends were cut back, 1 base at V and 4 bases at J, with 15 bases in the middle. The CDR3 consists of 17 residues. This CDR3 reads CASSLMAPGAGANVLTF. CDR3 bases: TGCGCCAGCAGCTTGATGGCCCCGGGGGCCGGGGCCAACGTCCTGACTTTC.

The CDR3 nucleotides read TGCGCCAGCAGCCAAGATCTCGGGGAAGCCTACAATGAGCAGTTCTTC. Translated: CASSQDLGEAYNEQFF. The chain joins TRBV4-1 to TRBJ2-1; D might be TRBD2 (5 bases). The CDR3 is made up of 16 amino acids. CDR1 and CDR2 (germline): MGHRA, YSYEKL. V lost 0 bases and J lost 2, with 11 bases in between.

J is TRBJ2-7 and V is TRBV6-5; the match to TRBD1 covers 9 bases. This CDR3 has 13 amino acids. Germline assignment: CDR1 MNHEY and CDR2 SVGAGI. V was clipped by 10 bases and J by 2 bases; unmatched bases: 6. In DNA, the CDR3 is TGTGCCACCCGCGGGACAGGGACCTACGAGCAGTACTTC. Translating gives CATRGTGTYEQYF.

This clone has only one observation. V usage is TRBV6-1 and J usage is TRBJ1-1, with 9 positions matching TRBD1. The V gene end was trimmed by 7 bases and the J gene end by 4 bases; junction bases not matched to a gene: 7. The V gene's germline CDR1 is MNHNS and CDR2 SASEGT. This CDR3 spans 14 amino acids. The CDR3, as DNA: TGTGCCAGCACCTGGACAGGGGCGACCACTGAAGCTTTCTTT. Translated, it gives CASTWTGATTEAFF.